In this sample, the clone carrying this T cell receptor beta chain turned up many times. As yet, its antigen is unknown. This specimen belongs to a study of CD8 T cells in ankylosing spondylitis. Quantitative 5'-RACE with molecular barcodes was used to make the TCR beta libraries. TCRdb reprocessed the 5' RACE reads with MiXCR, giving one entry per CDR3 protein. The sample shows 200,000 to 250,000 distinct CDR3 sequences, over 9.5% of them seen only once. Study-wide findings and caveats: From matched ankylosing spondylitis synovial fluid, disease-linked clones were reportedly recovered at significantly enriched levels. Disease-linked clones were found to be CD8+ and relatively rare in peripheral blood. One TCR beta motif, made up of roughly 8 highly homologous variants, appeared characteristic of ankylosing spondylitis blood.

The source is a male donor with ankylosing spondylitis or in good health (not recorded which). Material for sequencing was blood, either unsorted or a sorted T cell fraction (not recorded which).

The CDR3, as DNA: TGTGCCAGCAGACCCTGGACAGGAGAAAACACTGAAGCTTTCTTT. Residues: CASRPWTGENTEAFF. The chain recombines TRBV6-1 with TRBJ1-1; TRBD1 agrees at 7 bases. Looked up from germline, CDR1 is MNHNS and CDR2 is SASEGT. The CDR3 runs 15 residues. The trim removed 6 bases at V and 2 bases at J, leaving 9 bases unmatched.